This record looks at one T cell receptor (beta chain) sequence and its context. Data came from immunoSEQ multiplex PCR; TCRdb stores just in-frame clones and leaves some out. This table holds 17,000 or so clones, around 90% found once. Germline assignment: CDR1 WNHNN and CDR2 SYGVQD (reference sequence). CDR3 length equals 16 residues. V trimming: 0 bases; J trimming: 2 bases; junction bases outside the gene matches: 4. This sample is part of a study of T cell changes during pregnancy in multiple sclerosis. The specimen comprised CD8+ T cells from peripheral blood mononuclear cells, sampled after pregnancy. This clonotype originated in a female donor in good health, enrolled as a control in a pregnancy study. This chain uses TRBV10-1 with TRBJ2-3, with 8 bases aligning to TRBD2. CDR3 nucleotide sequence: TGCGCCAGCAGTGAGTCCATAGCGGGGCTCACAGATACGCAGTATTTT. Translation: CASSESIAGLTDTQYF.